The 9 T cell receptor beta chains given below trace back to one sample, sequenced in a study of identical twins. One entry per CDR3 protein results from TCRdb running MiXCR on the 5' RACE reads. The table lists 450,000 to 600,000 distinct CDR3 sequences, more than 20% of them singletons. These same records also appear under a second study, on yellow fever vaccine responses in identical twins.

Sample: CD4+ T cells sorted from blood. Receptors originate from a woman in her late teens or twenties in good health.

CDR3 sequence reads: CAISEWDRPAYEQYF. The CDR3 coding sequence is TGTGCCATCAGTGAGTGGGACAGACCTGCATACGAGCAGTACTTC. This chain joins TRBV10-3 and TRBJ2-7; 7 bases map to TRBD1. CDR1 ENHRY and CDR2 SYGVKD come from the germline V gene. The ends lost 1 base at V and 4 bases at J; junction bases unmatched: 7. The CDR3 is 15 amino acids.

This clonotype was detected only a few times. The V gene is TRBV5-1, the J gene TRBJ2-7; 7 bases align to TRBD1. Germline CDR1 reads SGHRS; CDR2 reads YFSETQ. The CDR3 has 15 amino acids. Trimming at V came to 1 base and at J to 3 bases, leaving 7 bases not matched to a gene. The CDR3 here is CASSLTGDSIYEQYF. In DNA form, the CDR3 reads TGCGCCAGCAGCTTGACCGGGGACAGTATCTACGAGCAGTACTTC. Drawing the rest from reference TRBV5-1 and TRBJ2-7, the complete variable domain is KAGVTQTPRYLIKTRGQQVTLSCSPISGHRSVSWYQQTPGQGLQFLFEYFSETQRNKGNFPGRFSGRQFSNSRSEMNVSTLELGDSALYLCASSLTGDSIYEQYFGPGTRLTVT.

The chain employs TRBV28 and TRBJ2-1; 12 bases match TRBD2. The CDR3 is 16 amino acids. V shed 7 bases, J shed 7 bases, and the junction held 11 bases outside the gene matches. Germline CDR1 is MDHEN and CDR2 is SYDVKM. The CDR3 nucleotides are TGTGCCAGCAAGATTGGAGGGACTAGCGGGTGGAATGAGCAGTTCTTC. This codes for CASKIGGTSGWNEQFF. Together with reference TRBV28 and TRBJ2-1, the CDR3 gives the full variable domain: DVKVTQSSRYLVKRTGEKVFLECVQDMDHENMFWYRQDPGLGLRLIYFSYDVKMKEKGDIPEGYSVSREKKERFSLILESASTNQTSMYLCASKIGGTSGWNEQFFGPGTRLTVL.

The chain recombines TRBV7-9 with TRBJ2-7, with TRBD2 matching over 7 bases. The CDR3 runs 14 residues. V lost 3 bases, J lost 2 bases, and 4 bases stayed unmatched. Germline lookup yields CDR1 SEHNR and CDR2 FQNEAQ (reference sequence). DNA for the CDR3: TGTGCCAGCAGCTTGGGGGGGGTCCCCTACGAGCAGTACTTC. Residues: CASSLGGVPYEQYF.

The V call is TRBV27, the J call TRBJ2-7, with 14 bases lining up with TRBD2. The junction had 2 bases not matched to a gene; V was cut back by 4 bases and J by 6 bases. Germline lookup yields CDR1 MNHEY and CDR2 SMNVEV (reference sequence). The CDR3 runs 14 residues. DNA for the CDR3: TGTGCCAGCAGTTCGGGACTAGCGGGAGTCGAGCAGTACTTC. Protein: CASSSGLAGVEQYF.

This chain links TRBV19 with TRBJ2-1, with TRBD2 matching 7 bases. J gave up 8 bases and V 3 bases, and 4 bases lay outside the gene matches. There are 13 residues in the CDR3. The germline V gene has CDR1 LNHDA and CDR2 SQIVND (reference sequence). The CDR3 coding sequence is TGTGCCAGTAGTATGGGGGGGTGGGATGAGCAGTTCTTC. Amino acid sequence: CASSMGGWDEQFF. Full variable domain (missing parts from reference TRBV19 and TRBJ2-1): DGGITQSPKYLFRKEGQNVTLSCEQNLNHDAMYWYRQDPGQGLRLIYYSQIVNDFQKGDIAEGYSVSREKKESFPLTVTSAQKNPTAFYLCASSMGGWDEQFFGPGTRLTVL.

This rearrangement joins TRBV7-8 to TRBJ2-5, with 10 nucleotides matching TRBD2. The CDR3 has 16 residues. The germline CDR1 and CDR2 sequences are SGHVS and FQNEAQ. V was pared by 0 bases and J by 2 bases, with 3 bases of the junction left unmatched. CDR3 loop: CASSLAGLAEQETQYF. CDR3 nucleotides: TGTGCCAGCAGCTTAGCCGGACTAGCGGAGCAAGAGACCCAGTACTTC.

The chain joins TRBV3-1 to TRBJ2-1; tentative D call: TRBD2 (5 bases). Trimming took off 5 bases at V and 6 bases at J, with 17 bases between the two ends. From germline, CDR1 is LGHDT and CDR2 YNNKEL (reference sequence). CDR3 length: 15 residues. CDR3 region: CASSAGLLNFNEQFF. The CDR3, as DNA: TGTGCCAGCAGCGCCGGACTCCTAAATTTCAATGAGCAGTTCTTC.

The chain's CDR3 is CASSRTSGSFGNEQFF. CDR3 in DNA: TGTGCCAGCAGCCGAACCAGCGGGAGTTTCGGCAATGAGCAGTTCTTC. The genes are TRBV7-9 and TRBJ2-1; 8 bases agree with TRBD2. Losses at the gene ends were 5 bases for V and 6 bases for J; bases not matched to a gene: 12. Germline lookup yields CDR1 SEHNR and CDR2 FQNEAQ (reference sequence). CDR3 length: 16 residues.